Presented here are 16 T cell receptor beta chains from one specimen sequenced in a study of CD8+CD57+ T cells in acquired aplastic anemia listed by TCRdb under 2018. Instrument used: Illumina HiSeq 2000. Genomic DNA served as template for TCR beta VDJ combination and CDR3 sequence profiling. Through fastp at Q25 and MiXCR, TCRdb rebuilt clones from the public reads, retaining in-frame beta chains. Each record represents a unique CDR3 protein, reported with the most common genes and DNA among its rows. The sample table records tens of thousands of distinct CDR3 sequences; around 63% of these occur just once. The ten biggest clones cover 23% of the sample. Sequenced input: sorted CD4+, CD8+, or CD8+CD57+ T cells (not recorded which) from PBMCs. Receptor source: a human donor in good health, serving as a control.

The chain has TRBV9 and TRBJ1-2, with D uncertain. The CDR3 runs to 11 residues. CDR1 is SGDLS and CDR2 is YYNGEE in the germline V gene. V dropped 9 bases and J dropped 3 bases, with 9 bases sitting between them. The CDR3 is CATDGYYGYTF. The CDR3 DNA reads TGTGCCACGGACGGTTACTATGGCTACACCTTC.

This clonotype appeared many times. The chain is built from TRBV5-1 and TRBJ2-7, with 8 bases fitting TRBD1. Germline CDR1 SGHRS, CDR2 YFSETQ. This CDR3 is built from 13 residues. Unmatched junction bases numbered 2, after V lost 3 bases and J lost 3 bases. The chain's CDR3 is CASSSTGVYEQYF. CDR3 nucleotide sequence: TGCGCCAGCAGCTCGACAGGGGTCTACGAGCAGTACTTC. Full variable domain (outside the CDR3, taken from reference TRBV5-1 and TRBJ2-7): KAGVTQTPRYLIKTRGQQVTLSCSPISGHRSVSWYQQTPGQGLQFLFEYFSETQRNKGNFPGRFSGRQFSNSRSEMNVSTLELGDSALYLCASSSTGVYEQYFGPGTRLTVT.

The genes are TRBV11-2 and TRBJ2-7; 9 positions agree with TRBD1. Per the germline V gene, CDR1 is SGHAT and CDR2 is FQNNGV. With 5 bases clipped from V and 4 bases from J, the junction kept 12 bases outside the gene matches. This CDR3 spans 16 amino acids. The CDR3 DNA reads as TGTGCCAGCAGCCGCCCCGCCGGGACAGGGACTTACGAGCAGTACTTC. Its translation is CASSRPAGTGTYEQYF.

This sequence joins TRBV2 and TRBJ1-5, with 10 bases fitting TRBD1. The CDR3 is 15 residues long. The trim removed 4 bases at V and 6 bases at J, leaving 6 bases unmatched. Germline V gene sequence: CDR1 SNHLY, CDR2 FYNNEI. CDR3 protein: CASSGDRGPAQPQHF. DNA of the CDR3: TGTGCCAGCAGTGGAGACAGGGGGCCGGCTCAGCCCCAGCATTTT.

The chain is built from TRBV29-1 and TRBJ2-3; the match to TRBD2 covers 7 bases. Germline assignment: CDR1 SQVTM and CDR2 ANQGSEA. V dropped 6 bases and J dropped 3; count of bases not matched to a gene: 6. This CDR3 has 13 amino acids. CDR3 sequence: CSVRSGTTDTQYF. As DNA, the CDR3 is TGCAGCGTAAGGAGCGGGACTACAGATACGCAGTATTTT.

A few counts support this clonotype. This chain connects TRBV7-7 to TRBJ2-7; D uncertain. The V and J ends lost 6 bases and 7 bases respectively, with 13 bases between them. CDR1 is SSHAT, CDR2 FNYEAQ, per germline (reference sequence). The CDR3 has 12 residues. The CDR3 loop is CASRMMRPEQYF. The CDR3 DNA reads TGTGCCAGCAGGATGATGAGACCAGAGCAGTACTTC.

This clonotype was seen a single time. The rearrangement links TRBV6-1 to TRBJ2-3; the D gene is possibly TRBD2 (5 bases). V was shortened by 7 bases and J by 4 bases, with 24 bases between the two germline ends. This CDR3 is built from 17 residues. CDR1 MNHNS and CDR2 SASEGT come from the germline V gene. The CDR3 nucleotides read TGTGCCAGCAAGTACCGAGCGGTTAGAAAGTCGTCAGATACGCAGTATTTT. It specifies CASKYRAVRKSSDTQYF.

The chain recombines TRBV29-1 with TRBJ2-7; TRBD1 or TRBD2 may be the D gene (6 bases each). CDR1 SQVTM and CDR2 ANQGSEA come from the germline V gene. The CDR3 runs to 13 residues. V lost 5 bases to trimming and J lost 4 bases, with 15 bases between them. CDR3 sequence reads: CSVSGGAGYEQYF. DNA of the CDR3: TGCAGCGTTTCCGGGGGCGCAGGATACGAGCAGTACTTC.

The chain combines TRBV7-2 with TRBJ1-2; D gene uncertain. The CDR3 covers 12 residues. With 1 base removed from V and 7 bases from J, the gap between germline ends came to 7 bases. CDR1 SGHTA and CDR2 FQGNSA come from the germline V gene. CDR3 in DNA: TGTGCCAGCAGCTTAGAGGTGGGTGGCTACACCTTC. It codes for CASSLEVGGYTF.

This sequence joins TRBV20-1 and TRBJ2-7; TRBD1 matches at 10 bases. Trimming at V came to 7 bases and at J to 6 bases, leaving 15 bases not matched to a gene. This CDR3 contains 15 residues. Per the germline V gene, CDR1 is DFQATT and CDR2 is SNEGSKA (reference sequence). The CDR3 DNA reads as TGCAGTGTTCTCCAACCGGGGGGACAGGGGTGCGAGCAGTACTTC. Protein sequence: CSVLQPGGQGCEQYF.

V is TRBV5-4 and J is TRBJ2-7, with 11 bases matching TRBD1. CDR1 is SGHNT, CDR2 YYREEE, per germline (reference sequence). J was trimmed by 7 bases and V by 2 bases; bases with no gene match: 8. The CDR3 is made up of 15 amino acids. CDR3 coding DNA: TGTGCCAGCAGCTTATCCGGGACAGGGGGGGAAGAGCAGTACTTC. Its protein product is CASSLSGTGGEEQYF.

The chain uses TRBV5-1 and TRBJ1-1; 10 bases are a match to TRBD1. Trimming took 4 bases from V and 1 from J; bases not matched to a gene: 4. Germline V CDR1 and CDR2: SGHRS, YFSETQ. The CDR3 covers 15 residues. The CDR3 DNA reads TGCGCCAGCAGCGAGACAGGGGGCTGGAACACTGAAGCTTTCTTT. Translated, it gives CASSETGGWNTEAFF.

The J gene is TRBJ2-6, the V gene TRBV2; D uncertain. The CDR3 is 13 residues long. CDR1 is SNHLY, CDR2 FYNNEI, per germline. V was shortened by 5 bases and J by 4 bases, with 6 bases between the two germline ends. The CDR3 coding sequence is TGTGCCAGCAGTAAGTCAGGGGCCAACGTCCTGACTTTC. Translated, it gives CASSKSGANVLTF.

The rearrangement uses TRBV11-1 and TRBJ2-1; D is possibly TRBD2 (6 bases). V gave up 10 bases and J gave up 4 bases, with 17 bases separating them. In germline, CDR1 is SGHAT, CDR2 FQDESV (reference sequence). The CDR3 has 14 amino acids. The CDR3 sequence is CATSGVRLYNEQFF. For the CDR3, the DNA is TGTGCCACCTCGGGGGTGAGACTTTACAATGAGCAGTTCTTC.

As regards this clonotype: An end of the junction differs from the germline gene, which may be a read error. The chain has TRBV19 and TRBJ2-4; 7 nucleotides agree with TRBD1. The CDR3 extends over 15 amino acids. Germline CDR1 is LNHDA and CDR2 is SQIVND (reference sequence). This chain's CDR3 is CASTQGGGLGNTQHF. DNA for the CDR3: TGTGCCAGTACCCAAGGGGGCGGGCTGGGAAACACTCAGCACTTC.

This clonotype appeared many times. The chain is built from TRBV5-4 and TRBJ2-1, with unresolved D. This CDR3 is 14 amino acids long. CDR1 is SGHNT and CDR2 is YYREEE in the germline V gene (reference sequence). V dropped 0 bases and J dropped 5 bases, with 9 bases sitting between them. Written as DNA, the CDR3 is TGTGCCAGCAGCTTGGACGAATTCCACAATGAGCAGTTCTTC. The encoded protein is CASSLDEFHNEQFF.